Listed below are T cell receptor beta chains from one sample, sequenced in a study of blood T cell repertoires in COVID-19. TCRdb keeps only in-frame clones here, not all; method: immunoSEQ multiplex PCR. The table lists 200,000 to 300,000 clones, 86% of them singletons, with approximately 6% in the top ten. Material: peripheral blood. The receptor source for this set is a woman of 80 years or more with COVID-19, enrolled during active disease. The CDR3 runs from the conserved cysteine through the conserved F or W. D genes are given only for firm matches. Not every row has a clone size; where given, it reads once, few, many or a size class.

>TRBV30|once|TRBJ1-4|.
CAWSYGGHPEKLFF
TGTGCCTGGAGTTATGGGGGACACCCCGAAAAACTGTTTTTT
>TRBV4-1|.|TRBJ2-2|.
CASSQDFTGTGELFF
TGCGCCAGCAGCCAAGATTTCACGGGGACCGGGGAGCTGTTTTTT
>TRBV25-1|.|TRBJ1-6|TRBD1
CATWGTANSPLHF
TGTGCCACTTGGGGGACAGCAAATTCACCCCTCCACTTT
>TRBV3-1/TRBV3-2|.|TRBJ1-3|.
CASSQDWQGGNTIYF
TGTGCCAGCAGCCAAGACTGGCAGGGAGGAAACACCATATATTTT
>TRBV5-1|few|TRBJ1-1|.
CASSFGSSSNTEAFF
TGCGCCAGCAGCTTCGGGAGTTCCTCGAACACTGAAGCTTTCTTT
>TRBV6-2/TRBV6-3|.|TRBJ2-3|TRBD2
CASSPGGAGTDTQYF
TGTGCCAGCAGTCCCGGGGGGGCCGGGACAGATACGCAGTATTTT
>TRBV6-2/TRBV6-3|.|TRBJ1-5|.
CASSTRQVPYQPQHF
TGTGCCAGCAGTACCCGACAGGTTCCCTATCAGCCCCAGCATTTT
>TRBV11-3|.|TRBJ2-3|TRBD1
CASSLGQGSDTQYF
TGTGCCAGCAGCTTGGGACAGGGTTCAGATACGCAGTATTTT
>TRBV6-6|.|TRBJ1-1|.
CASSSGPLSWGTEAFF
TGTGCCAGCAGTTCAGGGCCTCTCTCCTGGGGCACTGAAGCTTTCTTT
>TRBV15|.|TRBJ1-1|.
CATSRDISEAFF
TGTGCCACCAGCAGAGATATTTCTGAAGCTTTCTTT
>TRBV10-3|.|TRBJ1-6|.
CAISESQVLQGNSPLHF
TGTGCCATCAGTGAGTCCCAGGTGCTGCAGGGTAATTCACCCCTCCACTTT
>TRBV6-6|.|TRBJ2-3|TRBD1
CASREQGAPPDTQYF
TGTGCCAGCAGAGAGCAGGGGGCCCCACCAGATACGCAGTATTTT
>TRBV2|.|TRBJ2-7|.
CASSPRGHEQYF
TGTGCCAGCAGTCCTAGGGGCCACGAGCAGTACTTC
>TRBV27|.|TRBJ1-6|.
CASSFLDSPLHF
TGTGCCAGCAGTTTCTTAGATTCACCCCTCCACTTT
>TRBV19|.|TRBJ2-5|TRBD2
CASSKGASGGFQETQYF
TGTGCCAGTAGTAAAGGGGCGAGCGGGGGATTCCAAGAGACCCAGTACTTC
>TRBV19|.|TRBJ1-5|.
CASSIIAGGLGDQPQHF
TGTGCCAGTAGTATCATCGCGGGGGGCTTAGGGGATCAGCCCCAGCATTTT
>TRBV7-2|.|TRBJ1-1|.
CASSPRSGNTEAFF
TGTGCCAGCAGCCCCCGTTCGGGGAACACTGAAGCTTTCTTT
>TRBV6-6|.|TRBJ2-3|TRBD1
CASRTDRADTQYF
TGTGCCAGCAGAACCGACAGGGCGGATACGCAGTATTTT
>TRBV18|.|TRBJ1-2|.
CASSPGGTSNYGYTF
TGTGCCAGCTCCCCGGGGGGGACTTCTAACTATGGCTACACCTTC
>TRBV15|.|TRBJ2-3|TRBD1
CATSRGQDYTDTQYF
TGTGCCACCAGCAGGGGACAGGACTACACAGATACGCAGTATTTT
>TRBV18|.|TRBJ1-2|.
CASSTGPSSYGYTF
TGTGCCAGCTCAACAGGGCCATCTAGCTATGGCTACACCTTC
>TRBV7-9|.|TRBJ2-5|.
CASSLMGSSVGETQYF
TGTGCCAGCAGCTTAATGGGCTCCTCAGTGGGAGAGACCCAGTACTTC
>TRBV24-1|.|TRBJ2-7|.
CATSDLQGHEQYF
TGTGCCACCAGTGATTTGCAGGGCCACGAGCAGTACTTC
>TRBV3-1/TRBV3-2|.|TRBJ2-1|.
CASRHRSGQNEQFF
TGTGCCAGCAGGCACAGGTCGGGCCAAAATGAGCAGTTCTTC
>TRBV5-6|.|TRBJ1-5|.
CASSWGLGGDPYSNQPQHF
TGTGCCAGCAGTTGGGGCCTAGGGGGGGACCCGTATAGCAATCAGCCCCAGCATTTT